This TCR beta chain derives from a study of early T cells in non-severe SARS-CoV-2 infection. Overall study context: The chains were unpaired, and the sequenced material was bulk RNA from unsorted whole blood.

With 7 bases removed from V and 13 bases from J, the gap between germline ends came to 17 bases. This CDR3 has 12 residues. Looked up from germline, CDR1 is SNHLY and CDR2 is FYNNEI. The study, taken as a whole, reports: Database matching using VDJdb favored anti-spike CD8 responses, with private and CD4 specificities left missing.

With respect to this clonotype: Its antigen is not identified.

Researchers tagged individual cDNA molecules with unique molecular identifiers. MiXCR was run by TCRdb on the 5' RACE reads, yielding one entry per CDR3 protein. This table holds 35,000 to 45,000 distinct CDR3 sequences, roughly an eighth found once. The chain uses TRBV2 and TRBJ2-1, with D possibly matching TRBD2 (6 bases). The receptor was derived from an adult who was a healthcare worker with PCR-confirmed SARS-CoV-2 infection or an uninfected control (not recorded which). Sequencing input: whole blood. In nucleotides, the CDR3 is TGTGCCAGCAATAGCTGGAGGGGAACTCAGTTCTTC. Amino acids: CASNSWRGTQFF.